The rows below give T cell receptor beta chains drawn from one sample of a study of shared clonotypes between healthy human individuals. Produced via immunoSEQ multiplex PCR; TCRdb's table is partial and in-frame only. Of 950,000 to 1,100,000 clones listed, about 70% were seen once; the top ten hold about 1.5%. The sequencing input was memory CD4+ T cells sorted from blood. The receptor source for this set is a man aged 18-30 years in good health. The CDR3 runs from the conserved cysteine through the conserved F or W. D genes are given only for firm matches. Clone size is not always given. Where it is, it says once, few, many or a class for expanded clones.

abundance	d_gene	len	j_gene	v_gene	CDR3nt	CDR3aa
NA	NA	17	TRBJ1-1	TRBV5-1	TGCGCCAGCAGCTTGGGGCAGCAAGGGGAATGGAACACTGAAGCTTTCTTT	CASSLGQQGEWNTEAFF
NA	TRBD1	13	TRBJ1-1	TRBV28	TGTGCCAGCAGTTCCGCGGACAGGCTGGGAGCTTTCTTT	CASSSADRLGAFF
NA	NA	11	TRBJ2-5	TRBV6-5	TGTGCCAGCAGGTTGAAGGAGACCCAGTACTTC	CASRLKETQYF
NA	NA	19	TRBJ2-6	TRBV10-3	TGTGCCATCAGTGAGTCGGATACAGTACAAAAGAGAGGGGCCAACGTCCTGACTTTC	CAISESDTVQKRGANVLTF
NA	TRBD1	14	TRBJ2-1	TRBV2	TGTGCCAGCAGTGGGGACAGGGGGCCCTATGAGCAGTTCTTC	CASSGDRGPYEQFF
many	NA	13	TRBJ2-3	TRBV15	TGTGCCACCAGCAGAGATGATAGGGATACGCAGTATTTT	CATSRDDRDTQYF
NA	TRBD1	12	TRBJ1-1	TRBV30	TGTGCCTGGACTTACAGGGGGTCTAGGGCTTTCTTT	CAWTYRGSRAFF
NA	TRBD2	15	TRBJ2-7	TRBV18	TGTGCCAGCTCACCACCGGGACTAGCGGGAGCCGAGCAGTACTTC	CASSPPGLAGAEQYF
NA	NA	14	TRBJ1-6	TRBV5-1	TGCGCCAGCAGTATACAGGGTCAGGATTCACCCCTCCACTTT	CASSIQGQDSPLHF
NA	TRBD2	14	TRBJ2-1	TRBV7-8	TGTGCCAGCAGCTTAGGGATAGCGGGAGATGAGCAGTTCTTC	CASSLGIAGDEQFF